This T cell receptor (beta chain) was identified in a study of regulatory T cells in long-lasting Graves disease. Whole-study findings and limits: Persistent disease favored TRBV28, TRBJ1-2 and TRBJ2-5. Only peripheral blood was studied, not thyroid tissue.

Details on this clonotype: Its antigen is not identified.

V was clipped by 0 bases and J by 5 bases, with 13 bases between them. The CDR3 extends over 15 amino acids. From germline, CDR1 is DFQATT and CDR2 SNEGSKA (reference sequence). Libraries of TCR beta came from iRepertoire HTBI primers plus Arm-PCR of CDR3 regions. TCRdb recomputed calls from the multiplex PCR reads with MiXCR, one row per CDR3 protein. The data contain around 500,000 distinct CDR3 sequences, about 20% of them singletons. Time point indicated: persistent/refractory GD, antithyroid drugs over 5 years with positive TRAb. Making the TCR library involved RNA that had been extracted from PBMCs.

The source was peripheral blood mononuclear cells (PBMCs), collected when the disease was refractory, from a patient treated with antithyroid drugs. The TCR was taken from a female donor with Graves disease. V is TRBV20-1 and J is TRBJ2-2; tentative D call: TRBD2 (5 bases). The CDR3 bases are TGCAGTGCTAGAGATCTGCTCGGCGGGACCGGGGAGCTGTTTTTT. This encodes CSARDLLGGTGELFF.